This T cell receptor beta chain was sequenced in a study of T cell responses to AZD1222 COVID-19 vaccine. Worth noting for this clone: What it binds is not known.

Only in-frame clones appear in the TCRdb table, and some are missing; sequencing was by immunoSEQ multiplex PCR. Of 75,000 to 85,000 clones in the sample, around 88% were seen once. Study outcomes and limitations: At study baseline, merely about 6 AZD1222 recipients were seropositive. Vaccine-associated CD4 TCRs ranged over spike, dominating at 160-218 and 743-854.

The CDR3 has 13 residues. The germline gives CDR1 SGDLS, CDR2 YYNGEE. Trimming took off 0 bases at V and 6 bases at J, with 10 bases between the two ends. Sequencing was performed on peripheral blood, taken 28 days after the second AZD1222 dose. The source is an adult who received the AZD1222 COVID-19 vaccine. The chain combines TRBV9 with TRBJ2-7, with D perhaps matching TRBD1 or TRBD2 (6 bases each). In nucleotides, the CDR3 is TGTGCCAGCAGCGTAGGTCCGGGGGCCGAGCAGTACTTC. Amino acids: CASSVGPGAEQYF.